The rows below give T cell receptor beta chains drawn from one sample of a study of OX40 agonist ivuxolimab in advanced cancers. Assay: immunoSEQ multiplex PCR; the TCRdb copy retains only in-frame clones and omits some. The sample lists 20,000 to 30,000 clones; 75% to 85% were seen once. Sequencing used CD4+ or CD8+ T cells sorted from blood, obtained in a trial of the OX40 agonist ivuxolimab. The receptors here all came from an adult with an advanced solid tumor such as melanoma, head and neck, liver or kidney cancer. Both conserved end residues are part of each CDR3. D genes are given only for firm matches. For some rows the clone size is stated as once, few or many, or as a class when expanded; others skip it.

V gene	J gene	clone size	D gene	CDR3 length	CDR3 protein	CDR3 DNA
TRBV19	TRBJ1-1	-	-	14	CASNGRGANTEAFF	TGTGCCAGTAACGGCCGTGGGGCGAACACTGAAGCTTTCTTT
TRBV19	TRBJ2-1	few	-	15	CASSISLAYYNEQFF	TGTGCCAGTAGTATAAGCCTCGCCTACTACAATGAGCAGTTCTTC
TRBV19	TRBJ1-6	-	-	18	CASSTPRTGSSYNSPLHF	TGTGCCAGTAGTACCCCACGTACAGGGAGCTCCTATAATTCACCCCTCCACTTT
TRBV6-1	TRBJ2-7	-	TRBD2	15	CASSVLAGGLYEQYF	TGTGCCAGCAGTGTACTAGCGGGGGGGCTCTACGAGCAGTACTTC
TRBV7-9	TRBJ2-3	-	TRBD1	14	CASSHRGGTDTQYF	TGTGCCAGCAGTCACAGGGGCGGCACAGATACGCAGTATTTT
TRBV5-4	TRBJ1-1	once	-	15	CASSPTRDLGTEAFF	TGTGCCAGCAGCCCTACCAGGGACCTCGGGACTGAAGCTTTCTTT
TRBV13	TRBJ2-7	-	TRBD1	15	CASSISGTETYEQYF	TGTGCCAGCAGCATTTCCGGGACAGAAACCTACGAGCAGTACTTC
TRBV13	TRBJ2-1	-	TRBD2	16	CASSLGGGGSYNEQFF	TGTGCCAGCAGCTTAGGAGGCGGGGGCTCCTACAATGAGCAGTTCTTC
TRBV2	TRBJ2-1	-	TRBD2	16	CASSGSTSGGADEQFF	TGTGCCAGCAGCGGATCTACTAGCGGGGGGGCCGATGAGCAGTTCTTC
TRBV27	TRBJ2-2	medium-sized	-	13	CASSDMNTGELFF	TGTGCCAGCAGCGATATGAACACCGGGGAGCTGTTTTTT
TRBV27	TRBJ2-1	-	-	15	CASMWGHSSYNEQFF	TGTGCCAGCATGTGGGGCCATAGCTCCTACAATGAGCAGTTCTTC
TRBV10-3	TRBJ2-3	few	-	11	CAIGTPDTQYF	TGTGCCATCGGAACCCCAGATACGCAGTATTTT
TRBV15	TRBJ1-1	-	-	18	CATSREDIGRGMNTEAFF	TGTGCCACCAGCAGAGAAGATATAGGGAGGGGGATGAACACTGAAGCTTTCTTT
TRBV13	TRBJ2-3	-	TRBD2	15	CASSFSGTSTDTQYF	TGTGCCAGCAGCTTCAGCGGGACTAGCACAGATACGCAGTATTTT
TRBV6-5	TRBJ2-7	-	-	13	CASRRGLTYEQYF	TGTGCCAGCCGCAGGGGCCTTACCTACGAGCAGTACTTC
TRBV29-1	TRBJ1-2	few	-	13	CSVKTSGFYGYTF	TGCAGCGTGAAGACATCGGGATTTTATGGCTACACCTTC
TRBV7-8	TRBJ1-1	few	-	14	CASSLIGGNTEAFF	TGTGCCAGCAGCTTAATCGGGGGGAACACTGAAGCTTTCTTT
TRBV7-9	TRBJ2-1	-	-	16	CASSLGQVPPYNEQFF	TGTGCCAGCAGCTTAGGACAGGTTCCACCCTACAATGAGCAGTTCTTC
TRBV5-6	TRBJ2-7	-	-	13	CASSLGRGHEQYF	TGTGCCAGCAGCTTGGGCAGGGGCCACGAGCAGTACTTC
TRBV5-6	TRBJ1-2	-	-	14	CASSLGQMFYGYTF	TGTGCCAGCAGCTTGGGACAGATGTTTTATGGCTACACCTTC
TRBV6-4	TRBJ2-7	-	-	14	CASNGGELGHEQYF	TGTGCCAGCAACGGAGGGGAACTCGGGCACGAGCAGTACTTC
TRBV5-4	TRBJ2-1	-	TRBD2	16	CASSLARGGSYNEQFF	TGTGCCAGCAGCTTGGCGCGGGGGGGTTCCTACAATGAGCAGTTCTTC
TRBV27	TRBJ1-1	once	TRBD1	18	CASSLIRQGVGENTEAFF	TGTGCCAGCAGTTTAATTCGACAGGGGGTTGGAGAGAACACTGAAGCTTTCTTT
TRBV13	TRBJ2-7	-	TRBD2	14	CASSRAGAGYEQYF	TGTGCCAGCAGCCGAGCGGGAGCTGGCTACGAGCAGTACTTC
TRBV11-2	TRBJ2-2	-	-	16	CASSLRQHANTGELFF	TGTGCCAGCAGCTTACGACAACACGCGAACACCGGGGAGCTGTTTTTT
TRBV13	TRBJ2-2	-	-	15	CASSLGQGDTGELFF	TGTGCCAGCAGCTTAGGGCAGGGTGACACCGGGGAGCTGTTTTTT
TRBV7-8	TRBJ2-5	-	TRBD2	19	CASSLDEVDLREYQETQYF	TGTGCCAGCAGCTTAGATGAGGTGGATCTGCGGGAGTACCAAGAGACCCAGTACTTC
TRBV5-6	TRBJ1-2	once	TRBD1	12	CASSSDRGGYTF	TGTGCCAGCAGCTCCGACAGGGGTGGCTACACCTTC
TRBV7-6	TRBJ2-1	-	TRBD2	16	CASSLLSTSGDNEQFF	TGTGCCAGCAGCCTACTAAGCACTAGCGGAGACAATGAGCAGTTCTTC
TRBV7-9	TRBJ2-7	-	-	14	CASSLARGNNEQYF	TGTGCCAGCAGCTTAGCCAGGGGAAACAACGAGCAGTACTTC
TRBV4-1	TRBJ1-1	-	-	16	CASSQAPLRGLFEAFF	TGCGCCAGCAGCCAAGCACCACTCAGGGGCCTCTTTGAAGCTTTCTTT
TRBV7-9	TRBJ2-7	-	-	14	CASSGARGAYEQYF	TGTGCCAGCAGCGGAGCCCGGGGTGCCTACGAGCAGTACTTC
TRBV7-9	TRBJ1-6	-	-	15	CASSPRVGMDSPLHF	TGTGCCAGCAGCCCCCGGGTGGGGATGGATTCACCCCTCCACTTT
TRBV11-2	TRBJ2-7	-	-	14	CASSLWEAAYEQYF	TGTGCCAGCAGCTTATGGGAAGCCGCCTACGAGCAGTACTTC
TRBV6-1	TRBJ2-3	-	-	15	CASSEFAGRTDTQYF	TGTGCCAGCAGTGAATTCGCGGGACGCACAGATACGCAGTATTTT
TRBV7-9	TRBJ2-7	-	TRBD2	18	CASSSSGTSGAFAYEQYF	TGTGCCAGCAGCTCGTCCGGGACTAGCGGGGCTTTTGCCTACGAGCAGTACTTC
TRBV5-5	TRBJ1-5	-	-	13	CASSLAVGKGQHF	TGTGCCAGCAGCTTGGCCGTCGGTAAGGGGCAGCATTTT
TRBV9	TRBJ2-7	-	-	12	CASSVPAAEQYF	TGTGCCAGCAGCGTCCCAGCTGCCGAGCAGTACTTC
TRBV13	TRBJ2-5	-	-	15	CASSLKGGPGETQYF	TGTGCCAGCAGCTTAAAGGGCGGCCCAGGGGAGACCCAGTACTTC
TRBV27	TRBJ1-1	-	-	13	CASSLSADFEAFF	TGTGCCAGCAGTTTATCGGCAGACTTTGAAGCTTTCTTT
TRBV27	TRBJ1-6	-	TRBD1	17	CASSRTGTSSYNSPLHF	TGTGCCAGCAGCCGGACAGGGACTAGCTCCTATAATTCACCCCTCCACTTT
TRBV2	TRBJ1-2	few	TRBD1	15	CASIQKGQGAEGYTF	TGTGCCAGCATTCAAAAGGGACAGGGGGCAGAAGGCTACACCTTC
TRBV27	TRBJ2-3	-	TRBD2	16	CASRIIAGGFTDTQYF	TGTGCCAGCAGAATAATAGCGGGGGGGTTCACAGATACGCAGTATTTT
TRBV7-7	TRBJ2-7	once	-	12	CASSLPSYEQYF	TGTGCCAGCAGTTTACCTTCCTACGAGCAGTACTTC
TRBV27	TRBJ2-1	once	-	13	CASSFKIYNEQFF	TGTGCCAGCAGTTTTAAGATCTACAATGAGCAGTTCTTC
TRBV6-5	TRBJ2-2	-	-	12	CASSWGTGELFF	TGTGCCAGCAGCTGGGGGACCGGGGAGCTGTTTTTT
TRBV7-8	TRBJ2-6	-	-	18	CASSLFNEPDSGANVLTF	TGTGCCAGCAGCTTATTTAACGAACCCGACTCTGGGGCCAACGTCCTGACTTTC
TRBV7-3	TRBJ2-7	-	-	14	CASSLKDGNYEQYF	TGTGCCAGCAGCTTAAAAGACGGAAATTACGAGCAGTACTTC
TRBV9	TRBJ1-1	medium-sized	-	14	CASSGMTVNTEAFF	TGTGCCAGCAGCGGGATGACGGTGAACACTGAAGCTTTCTTT
TRBV9	TRBJ1-4	-	-	15	CASSASGAPNEKLFF	TGTGCCAGCAGCGCCTCAGGGGCCCCAAATGAAAAACTGTTTTTT
TRBV9	TRBJ1-1	-	-	13	CASSVGRNTEAFF	TGTGCCAGCAGCGTAGGCAGGAACACTGAAGCTTTCTTT